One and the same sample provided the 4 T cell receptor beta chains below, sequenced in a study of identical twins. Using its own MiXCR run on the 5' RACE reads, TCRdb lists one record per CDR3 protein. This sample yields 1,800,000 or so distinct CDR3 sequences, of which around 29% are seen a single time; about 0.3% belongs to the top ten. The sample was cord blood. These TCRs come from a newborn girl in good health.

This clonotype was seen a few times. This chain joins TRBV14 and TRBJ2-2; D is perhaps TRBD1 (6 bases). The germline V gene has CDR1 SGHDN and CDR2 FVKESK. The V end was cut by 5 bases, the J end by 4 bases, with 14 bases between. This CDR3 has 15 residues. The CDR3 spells CASSSSGVSTGELFF. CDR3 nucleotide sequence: TGTGCCAGCAGCTCTTCAGGGGTCAGCACCGGGGAGCTGTTTTTT.

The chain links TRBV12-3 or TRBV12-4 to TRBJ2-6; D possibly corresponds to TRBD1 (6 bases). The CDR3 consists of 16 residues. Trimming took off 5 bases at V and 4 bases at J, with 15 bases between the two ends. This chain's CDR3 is CASSHFSGDGANVLTF. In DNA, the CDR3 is TGTGCCAGCAGTCACTTCTCAGGGGACGGGGCCAACGTCCTGACTTTC.

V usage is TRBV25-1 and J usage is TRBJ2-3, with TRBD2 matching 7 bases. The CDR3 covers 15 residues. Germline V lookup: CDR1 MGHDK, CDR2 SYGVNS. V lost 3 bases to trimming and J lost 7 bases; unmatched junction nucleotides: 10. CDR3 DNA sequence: TGTGCCAGCAGTGACGAAGGACTAGGCTACAATACGCAGTATTTT. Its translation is CASSDEGLGYNTQYF.

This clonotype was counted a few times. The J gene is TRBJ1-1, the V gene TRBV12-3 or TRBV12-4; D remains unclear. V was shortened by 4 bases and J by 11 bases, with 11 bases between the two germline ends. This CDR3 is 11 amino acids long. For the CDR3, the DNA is TGTGCCAGCAGTTCATCCGGGCGGGCTTTCTTT. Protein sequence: CASSSSGRAFF.